The next 31 T cell receptor beta chains were all read from a single sample in a study of blood T cells in healthy people across ages. Next came a second PCR, run for about 7 to 12 cycles, which used a sample-barcoded 5' primer along with a J-beta primer mix. In TCRdb, the 5' RACE reads were re-called with MiXCR into one record per CDR3 protein. The data hold roughly 1,500,000 distinct CDR3 sequences, with about 35% observed a single time. The sequenced sample consisted of blood. The source of these receptors is a woman aged 25-40 years in good health.

The chain carries TRBV11-2 and TRBJ1-4; no clear D. The CDR3 has 12 residues. Germline V lookup: CDR1 SGHAT, CDR2 FQNNGV. V lost 5 bases and J 7 bases, leaving 8 bases between the germline ends. DNA of the CDR3: TGTGCCAGCAGCCGCAGGTTTGAAAAACTGTTTTTT. Amino acid sequence: CASSRRFEKLFF.

This clonotype was counted many times. This chain connects TRBV4-1 to TRBJ2-6; no reliable D call. V was trimmed by 2 bases and J by 2 bases, leaving 10 bases between them. This CDR3 comprises 16 residues. Germline V gene sequence: CDR1 MGHRA, CDR2 YSYEKL. CDR3 coding DNA: TGCGCCAGCAGCCAACCACGGGTGCCTGGGGCCAACGTCCTGACTTTC. Translating gives CASSQPRVPGANVLTF.

The chain combines TRBV30 with TRBJ1-2; D gene ambiguous. CDR1 GTSNPN and CDR2 SVGIG come from the germline V gene (reference sequence). The ends were cut back, 4 bases at V and 2 bases at J, with 11 bases in the middle. The CDR3 has 13 residues. The CDR3 DNA is TGTGCCTGGAAAGGCACCACCAACTATGGCTACACCTTC. It specifies CAWKGTTNYGYTF.

This rearrangement joins TRBV12-3 or TRBV12-4 to TRBJ2-1; D unresolved. The CDR3 contains 12 residues. V gave up 6 bases and J gave up 8 bases, with 11 bases separating them. The CDR3 protein is CASRAVGDEQFF. In DNA form, the CDR3 reads TGTGCCAGCAGGGCGGTGGGCGATGAGCAGTTCTTC.

The table lists this clonotype with a few counts. The gene calls are TRBV7-9 and TRBJ1-2; possible D gene TRBD1, 5 bases. The CDR3 totals 15 residues. From germline, CDR1 is SEHNR and CDR2 FQNEAQ (reference sequence). Between the trimmed V and J ends, which lost 2 bases and 8 bases, there was a span of 18 bases. This CDR3 is CASSLRDGTQGGYTF. For the CDR3, the DNA is TGTGCCAGCAGCTTACGTGACGGGACCCAGGGAGGCTACACCTTC.

The chain has TRBV24-1 and TRBJ2-1; maybe TRBD2 (6 bases). Trimming stripped 4 bases from V and 0 bases from J, with 12 bases between. This CDR3 is 16 amino acids long. The V gene's germline CDR1 is KGHDR and CDR2 SFDVKD. The CDR3 loop reads CATSEAGPSSYNEQFF. The CDR3 bases are TGTGCCACCAGTGAAGCGGGCCCCAGCTCCTACAATGAGCAGTTCTTC.

This chain links TRBV3-1 with TRBJ2-7; D gene uncertain. With 0 bases removed from V and 0 bases from J, the gap between germline ends came to 9 bases. CDR1 is LGHDT, CDR2 YNNKEL, per germline (reference sequence). The CDR3 loop spans 15 amino acids. This CDR3 reads CASSQDPASSYEQYF. In DNA, the CDR3 is TGTGCCAGCAGCCAAGACCCAGCCTCCTCCTACGAGCAGTACTTC.

The chain recombines TRBV6-4 with TRBJ2-1; 7 bases are a match to TRBD1. The V and J ends lost 6 bases and 6 bases, in that order; junction bases with no gene match: 8. The CDR3 sequence is 14 residues long. CDR1 is MRHNA, CDR2 SNTAGT, per germline. The CDR3 DNA reads TGTGCCAGCAGAAGCGACAGGGCCTCCAATGAGCAGTTCTTC. Its protein product is CASRSDRASNEQFF.

The sample holds a few counts of this clonotype. The genes are TRBV28 and TRBJ2-7; 8 bases match TRBD1. Germline loops: CDR1 MDHEN, CDR2 SYDVKM. V was pared by 6 bases and J by 4 bases, with 8 bases of the junction left unmatched. The CDR3 covers 14 residues. CDR3 region: CASSLDRGFYEQYF. As DNA, the CDR3 is TGTGCCAGCAGCCTAGACAGGGGATTTTACGAGCAGTACTTC.

Of note for this clonotype: A much larger clone differs from this one at a single base, so this may be a read error. V gene TRBV20-1 combines with J gene TRBJ1-2, with TRBD1 matching over 7 bases. Germline values: CDR1 DFQATT, CDR2 SNEGSKA (reference sequence). This CDR3 is built from 15 residues. With 0 bases clipped from V and 8 bases from J, the junction kept 12 bases outside the gene matches. CDR3 region: CSARDSGGDLCGYTF. CDR3 DNA: TGCAGTGCTAGAGATTCAGGGGGAGACCTTTGCGGCTACACCTTC.

As concerns this clonotype: This may come from a read error, since a much larger clone is one base off. The chain links TRBV5-4 to TRBJ2-3, with 7 positions matching TRBD1. The germline gives CDR1 SGHNT, CDR2 YYREEE (reference sequence). The CDR3 runs 16 residues. CDR3 DNA sequence: TGTGCCGGCAGCAGACCGACAGGGCGAGGTGCAGATACGCAGTATTTT. Amino acids: CAGSRPTGRGADTQYF. Using reference TRBV5-4 and TRBJ2-3 for the parts outside the CDR3, the full variable domain is ETGVTQSPTHLIKTRGQQVTLRCSSQSGHNTVSWYQQALGQGPQFIFQYYREEENGRGNFPPRFSGLQFPNYSSELNVNALELDDSALYLCAGSRPTGRGADTQYFGPGTRLTVL.

J is TRBJ2-7 and V is TRBV28, with 10 bases that match TRBD2. The length of the CDR3 is 14 residues. The germline CDR1 and CDR2 sequences are MDHEN and SYDVKM. V lost 3 bases to trimming and J lost 5 bases; unmatched junction nucleotides: 4. The CDR3: CASSLASGRNEQYF. The CDR3 DNA follows: TGTGCCAGCAGTTTGGCTAGCGGGAGAAACGAGCAGTACTTC.

On this clonotype: A read error may account for a junction end that differs from germline. J is TRBJ2-3 and V is TRBV7-9; TRBD2 is a possible D gene (6 bases). The germline gives CDR1 SEHNR, CDR2 FQNEAQ (reference sequence). This CDR3 region has 17 residues. The CDR3 DNA follows: TGTGCCAGCAGCTTTCATCCGCGGGGCACAAGCACGGATACGCAGTATTTT. Translated: CASSFHPRGTSTDTQYF.

The chain uses TRBV11-2 and TRBJ2-7, with a weak D call TRBD2 (7 bases). This CDR3 comprises 17 residues. Trimming pared 0 bases from V and 3 bases from J, leaving 18 bases between. From germline, CDR1 is SGHAT and CDR2 FQNNGV. CDR3 in amino acids: CASSLERLGGALYEQYF. The CDR3 DNA sequence: TGTGCCAGCAGCTTAGAGCGTCTAGGGGGGGCCCTCTACGAGCAGTACTTC.

This clonotype was counted only a few times. The rearrangement joins TRBV10-1 to TRBJ2-7; TRBD1 matches 9 bases. After removal of 4 bases from V and 5 bases from J, the junction contained 18 bases not matched to a gene. CDR1 is WNHNN and CDR2 is SYGVQD in the germline V gene (reference sequence). CDR3 length: 18 amino acids. CDR3 DNA: TGCGCCAGCAGTGGGGGGACAGGGCGAATCGAGGTTTGGAACGAGCAGTACTTC. Amino acid sequence: CASSGGTGRIEVWNEQYF.

This chain links TRBV6-5 with TRBJ1-1, with D maybe TRBD1 (5 bases). The CDR3 has 14 residues. Germline V gene data show CDR1 as MNHEY and CDR2 as SVGAGI. Trimming took off 2 bases at V and 1 base at J, with 8 bases between the two ends. The CDR3 DNA reads TGTGCCAGCAGTTACGGGGCGGAGAACACTGAAGCTTTCTTT. Protein sequence: CASSYGAENTEAFF.

The chain links TRBV18 to TRBJ2-6; TRBD1 is a possible D gene (5 bases). The CDR3 loop spans 15 amino acids. Germline lookup yields CDR1 KGHSH and CDR2 LQKENI. The germline V and J ends were trimmed by 4 bases and 3 bases, with 10 bases remaining between them. The chain's CDR3 is CASSRARDGANVLTF. CDR3 coding DNA: TGTGCCAGCTCACGCGCCAGGGATGGGGCCAACGTCCTGACTTTC.

The chain joins TRBV20-1 to TRBJ1-1, with a weak D call TRBD1 (6 bases). V was clipped by 2 bases and J by 3 bases, with 19 bases between them. The CDR3 is 16 residues long. Looked up from germline, CDR1 is DFQATT and CDR2 is SNEGSKA (reference sequence). The CDR3 loop reads CSARPGTSPEDTEAFF. The CDR3 nucleotides are TGCAGTGCTAGACCCGGGACATCACCCGAGGACACTGAAGCTTTCTTT.

In its sample, this clonotype was seen a few times. This sequence joins TRBV5-1 and TRBJ1-2; 7 bases are a match to TRBD1. CDR3 size: 17 residues. V was clipped by 3 bases and J by 0 bases; unmatched bases: 11. Germline values: CDR1 SGHRS, CDR2 YFSETQ. CDR3 protein: CASSSTGVTATNYGYTF. In nucleotides, the CDR3 is TGCGCCAGCAGCTCCACAGGGGTCACAGCGACTAACTATGGCTACACCTTC.

V and J are TRBV6-6 and TRBJ2-2; 9 nucleotides align to TRBD2. This CDR3 region has 16 residues. Germline CDR1 is MNHNY and CDR2 is SVGAGI (reference sequence). V was clipped by 5 bases and J by 5 bases; unmatched bases: 9. CDR3 bases: TGTGCCAGCAGTCGTAGCGGGAGCTTTGAAACCGGGGAGCTGTTTTTT. Protein product: CASSRSGSFETGELFF.

This clonotype was found a few times. The chain carries TRBV20-1 and TRBJ2-7; 10 bases map to TRBD1. The CDR3 has 14 residues. The germline V gene has CDR1 DFQATT and CDR2 SNEGSKA (reference sequence). J was trimmed by 3 bases and V by 2 bases; bases with no gene match: 4. The chain's CDR3 is CSARLGTGDYEQYF. The DNA for the CDR3 is TGCAGTGCTAGATTGGGGACAGGGGACTACGAGCAGTACTTC.

The chain combines TRBV13 with TRBJ2-7; TRBD2 matches 10 bases. Germline-derived CDR1 and CDR2 are PRHDT and FYEKMQ (reference sequence). There are 15 residues in the CDR3. V shed 5 bases, J shed 2 bases, and the junction held 6 bases outside the gene matches. Here the CDR3 reads CASSTGLAEAYEQYF. CDR3 DNA: TGTGCCAGCAGCACTGGACTAGCGGAGGCCTACGAGCAGTACTTC.

The V and J genes are TRBV7-8 and TRBJ2-2; D is unclear. The V gene's germline CDR1 is SGHVS and CDR2 FQNEAQ. V lost 5 bases, J lost 6 bases, and 13 bases lay in between. The length of the CDR3 is 14 residues. Here the CDR3 reads CASSPSTFPGELFF. CDR3 sequence (DNA): TGTGCCAGCAGCCCCTCCACGTTTCCCGGGGAGCTGTTTTTT.

In this sample, this clonotype turned up a few times. CDR3 bases: TGCAGCGTCCGGGACAGGGGTTTCGATACCTACGAGCAGTACTTC. Translated: CSVRDRGFDTYEQYF. The V and J genes are TRBV29-1 and TRBJ2-7; 10 bases map to TRBD1. Trimming cost V 6 bases and J 2 bases; bases outside gene matches: 10. The CDR3 loop spans 15 amino acids. Germline values: CDR1 SQVTM, CDR2 ANQGSEA.

The chain employs TRBV12-3 or TRBV12-4 and TRBJ2-2; tentative D call: TRBD1 (5 bases). V lost 11 bases, J lost 0 bases, and 10 bases lay in between. The CDR3 is 13 amino acids. The CDR3 coding sequence is TGTGCCTGTCGGACATCGAACACCGGGGAGCTGTTTTTT. It translates to CACRTSNTGELFF.

The J gene is TRBJ2-7, the V gene TRBV9; D might be TRBD1 (6 bases). Germline V gene sequence: CDR1 SGDLS, CDR2 YYNGEE. V lost 0 bases to trimming and J lost 0 bases, with 13 bases between them. The CDR3 length is 16 residues. CDR3 protein: CASSVGGTGSSYEQYF. In DNA form, the CDR3 reads TGTGCCAGCAGCGTAGGAGGTACAGGGAGCTCCTACGAGCAGTACTTC.

This clonotype was picked up one time. The chain is built from TRBV6-1 and TRBJ2-3; D is uncertain. V lost 2 bases to trimming and J lost 5 bases, with 14 bases between them. The germline V gene has CDR1 MNHNS and CDR2 SASEGT. This CDR3 contains 15 residues. CDR3 sequence reads: CASSETTTTGDTQYF. The CDR3 coding sequence is TGTGCCAGCAGTGAAACTACGACGACGGGAGATACGCAGTATTTT.

This rearrangement joins TRBV18 to TRBJ2-1, with D possibly being TRBD2 (5 bases). Per the germline V gene, CDR1 is KGHSH and CDR2 is LQKENI. There are 15 residues in the CDR3. Trimming cost V 6 bases and J 3 bases, with 15 bases left between them. This CDR3 reads CASSPVHGDYNEQFF. The CDR3 region has the DNA TGTGCCAGCTCCCCCGTTCACGGGGACTACAATGAGCAGTTCTTC.

This clonotype was seen a few times. The CDR3: CASSLVASGRYEQYF. The CDR3 bases are TGTGCCAGCAGCTTGGTGGCTAGCGGCCGATACGAGCAGTACTTC. This chain uses TRBV5-6 with TRBJ2-7; 7 bases map to TRBD2. Germline CDR1 SGHDT, CDR2 YYEEEE. The CDR3 is 15 residues long. V lost 0 bases to trimming and J lost 4 bases; unmatched junction nucleotides: 7.

This clonotype was observed a few times. V and J are TRBV29-1 and TRBJ2-1; the D gene could be TRBD1 or TRBD2 (6 bases each). The CDR3 runs to 17 residues. V was shortened by 7 bases and J by 0 bases, with 22 bases between the two germline ends. Germline V CDR1 and CDR2: SQVTM, ANQGSEA. CDR3 DNA sequence: TGCAGCGCCTTGGGAGTACAGGGACTGAGCTCCTACAATGAGCAGTTCTTC. Translation: CSALGVQGLSSYNEQFF.

This clonotype was detected only a few times. The chain couples TRBV2 to TRBJ2-7, with 7 nucleotides matching TRBD1. Germline-derived CDR1 and CDR2 are SNHLY and FYNNEI. Unmatched junction bases numbered 8, after V lost 7 bases and J lost 2 bases. This CDR3 is built from 14 residues. The CDR3 sequence: CASTGQATAYEQYF. CDR3 nucleotides: TGTGCCAGCACTGGACAGGCTACTGCCTACGAGCAGTACTTC.